This entry lists 20 T cell receptor beta chains sequenced from one sample in a study of shared clonotypes between healthy human individuals. Assay: immunoSEQ multiplex PCR; the TCRdb copy retains only in-frame clones and omits some. This sample has around 1,000,000 clones, with around three quarters found just once. The sample comprised memory CD4+ T cells from PBMCs. Described subset: CD45RA-negative fraction. These receptors all stem from a man in his late teens or twenties in good health. Some clones in this sample may be carry-over from other donors' samples.

This clone has a single count. The gene calls are TRBV4-1 and TRBJ2-3; 8 nucleotides match TRBD2. The germline gives CDR1 MGHRA, CDR2 YSYEKL. V shed 1 base and J 4 bases; nucleotides not matched to a gene: 10. This CDR3 comprises 17 residues. The CDR3 region has the DNA TGCGCCAGCAGCCAAGTCCCAGCGGGAGTAGGTCCAGATACGCAGTATTTT. It translates to CASSQVPAGVGPDTQYF.

The rearrangement uses TRBV7-9 and TRBJ1-1; 7 nucleotides agree with TRBD1. Germline CDR1 is SEHNR and CDR2 is FQNEAQ (reference sequence). V dropped 1 base and J dropped 8; count of bases not matched to a gene: 10. This CDR3 contains 15 residues. CDR3 amino acids: CASSLEVGGGSEAFF. For the CDR3, the DNA is TGTGCCAGCAGCTTAGAAGTAGGGGGCGGATCAGAAGCTTTCTTT.

This rearrangement joins TRBV6-6 to TRBJ2-7; the match to TRBD1 covers 7 bases. This CDR3 has 12 amino acids. Per germline, CDR1 MNHNY and CDR2 SVGAGI (reference sequence). Trimming took 6 bases from V and 3 from J; bases not matched to a gene: 2. CDR3 region: CASRRTGYEQYF. In DNA, the CDR3 is TGTGCCAGCAGGAGGACAGGCTACGAGCAGTACTTC.

The table lists this clone with a count of one. V usage is TRBV5-1 and J usage is TRBJ1-1, with no clear D. Germline CDR1 is SGHRS and CDR2 is YFSETQ. Trimming removed 4 bases at V and 0 bases at J, with 13 bases between. This CDR3 is built from 15 residues. Here the CDR3 DNA reads TGCGCCAGCAGCCCCGAGGGAGGGATGAACACTGAAGCTTTCTTT. Translation: CASSPEGGMNTEAFF. The full variable domain, in which reference TRBV5-1 and TRBJ1-1 provide the parts outside the CDR3, is KAGVTQTPRYLIKTRGQQVTLSCSPISGHRSVSWYQQTPGQGLQFLFEYFSETQRNKGNFPGRFSGRQFSNSRSEMNVSTLELGDSALYLCASSPEGGMNTEAFFGQGTRLTVV.

V and J are TRBV7-3 and TRBJ2-1, with no clear D. This CDR3 spans 13 amino acids. V dropped 3 bases and J dropped 5 bases, with 8 bases sitting between them. Germline CDR1 and CDR2: SGHTA and FQGTGA. In nucleotides, the CDR3 is TGTGCCAGCAGCTTTGGTAGGGACAATGAGCAGTTCTTC. It translates to CASSFGRDNEQFF. Complete variable domain (other parts from reference TRBV7-3 and TRBJ2-1): GAGVSQTPSNKVTEKGKYVELRCDPISGHTALYWYRQSLGQGPEFLIYFQGTGAADDSGLPNDRFFAVRPEGSVSTLKIQRTERGDSAVYLCASSFGRDNEQFFGPGTRLTVL.

This clone was counted between two and nine times. The rearrangement links TRBV7-2 to TRBJ2-3; D is unresolved. Deletions cut 4 bases from V and 2 bases from J, with 22 bases between. The CDR3 has 18 amino acids. CDR1 is SGHTA and CDR2 is FQGNSA in the germline V gene. CDR3 loop: CASSSPLIGLQTTDTQYF. The CDR3 DNA sequence: TGTGCCAGCAGCTCCCCTCTAATCGGGCTACAGACCACAGATACGCAGTATTTT.

This chain links TRBV11-3 with TRBJ2-7; tentatively, D is TRBD2 (5 bases). There are 14 residues in the CDR3. Germline lookup yields CDR1 SGHNT and CDR2 YENEEA. Trimming took 1 base from V and 3 from J, leaving 10 bases between them. The CDR3 region has the DNA TGTGCCAGCAGCTTAGCCGGGAAGTACTACGAGCAGTACTTC. Protein product: CASSLAGKYYEQYF.

This clone was seen only a few times. V usage is TRBV5-1 and J usage is TRBJ2-7, with TRBD1 identical over 9 bases. V shed 1 base, J shed 3 bases, and the junction held 5 bases outside the gene matches. Germline CDR1 SGHRS, CDR2 YFSETQ. The CDR3 has 15 amino acids. This CDR3 is CASSLFMGQGYEQYF. DNA for the CDR3: TGCGCCAGCAGCTTGTTTATGGGACAGGGCTACGAGCAGTACTTC.

This clone came up a few times. The chain recombines TRBV27 with TRBJ1-6; D gene ambiguous. Trimming left V 2 bases short and J 6 bases short, with 17 bases between. From germline, CDR1 is MNHEY and CDR2 SMNVEV (reference sequence). The CDR3 is 17 residues long. The CDR3 nucleotides read TGTGCCAGCAGTTTAGAGTTTGTACGGCAGCCTAATTCACCCCTCCACTTT. It encodes CASSLEFVRQPNSPLHF.

The chain links TRBV5-5 to TRBJ1-5, with D unresolved. The CDR3 totals 15 residues. CDR1 is SGHKS and CDR2 is YYEKEE in the germline V gene (reference sequence). Trimming cost V 2 bases and J 0 bases, with 9 bases left between them. The CDR3 protein is CASSFLGGSNQPQHF. CDR3 coding DNA: TGTGCCAGCAGCTTTCTGGGAGGTAGCAATCAGCCCCAGCATTTT.

A word on this clone: Since a far larger clone is one base different, this is likely a read error. The chain is built from TRBV11-2 and TRBJ1-1; TRBD1 might be the D (6 bases). The V gene lost 5 bases and the J gene lost 5 bases, with 15 bases spanning the gap. The V gene's germline CDR1 is SGHAT and CDR2 FQNNGV. This CDR3 has 14 amino acids. The CDR3 bases are TGTGCCAGCAGCCCCGGGGGGGCCCAGACTGAAGCTTTCTTT. Its translation is CASSPGGAQTEAFF. Drawing the rest from reference TRBV11-2 and TRBJ1-1, the complete variable domain is EAGVAQSPRYKIIEKRQSVAFWCNPISGHATLYWYQQILGQGPKLLIQFQNNGVVDDSQLPKDRFSAERLKGVDSTLKIQPAKLEDSAVYLCASSPGGAQTEAFFGQGTRLTVV.

Turning to this clone: This same CDR3 is encoded by further DNA sequences in the sample. This chain joins TRBV5-4 and TRBJ2-4, with D possibly TRBD1 on 6 matching bases. The germline gives CDR1 SGHNT, CDR2 YYREEE (reference sequence). The CDR3 loop spans 15 amino acids. The ends were cut back, 0 bases at V and 1 base at J, with 8 bases in the middle. CDR3 residues: CASSLGQGAKNIQYF. The CDR3 bases are TGTGCCAGCAGCTTGGGCCAGGGGGCCAAAAACATTCAGTACTTC.

J is TRBJ2-3 and V is TRBV5-1, with a weak D call TRBD1 (6 bases). Germline V gene lookup returns CDR1 SGHRS and CDR2 YFSETQ. The CDR3 length is 14 residues. Trimming took 0 bases from V and 6 from J, leaving 11 bases between them. CDR3 loop: CASSLGGPLDTQYF. Written as DNA, the CDR3 is TGCGCCAGCAGCTTGGGGGGGCCCCTGGATACGCAGTATTTT.

The table lists this clone with a count of one. The chain combines TRBV5-1 with TRBJ2-5; 8 bases are a match to TRBD1. V lost 5 bases and J lost 4; bases outside the gene matches: 13. CDR3 length: 16 amino acids. Germline CDR1 SGHRS, CDR2 YFSETQ. CDR3 sequence reads: CASSSGTGLTGETQYF. The CDR3 bases are TGCGCCAGCAGTTCCGGGACAGGTTTAACGGGAGAGACCCAGTACTTC. Based on the CDR3 plus reference TRBV5-1 and TRBJ2-5, the full variable domain is KAGVTQTPRYLIKTRGQQVTLSCSPISGHRSVSWYQQTPGQGLQFLFEYFSETQRNKGNFPGRFSGRQFSNSRSEMNVSTLELGDSALYLCASSSGTGLTGETQYFGPGTRLLVL.

This chain links TRBV5-1 with TRBJ1-1, with 8 nucleotides matching TRBD1. The CDR3 covers 16 residues. The germline V gene has CDR1 SGHRS and CDR2 YFSETQ. The ends lost 1 base at V and 4 bases at J; junction bases unmatched: 9. The CDR3 here is CASSLSGTGGVTEAFF. DNA of the CDR3: TGCGCCAGCAGCTTGTCCGGGACAGGAGGTGTCACTGAAGCTTTCTTT.

In the case of this clone: With a much larger clone just one base away, this may be a read error. This CDR3 is also generated by other DNA sequences in the sample. The rearrangement uses TRBV21-1 and TRBJ2-5. TRBV21-1 is tagged as a pseudogene. The CDR3 runs 8 residues. CDR3 in amino acids: CASNPKYF. CDR3 DNA: TGTGCCAGCAACCCGAAGTACTTC.

The genes are TRBV30 and TRBJ1-3, with TRBD1 as a possible D gene (6 bases). The V and J ends lost 4 bases and 0 bases respectively, with 16 bases between them. The CDR3 runs to 16 residues. Germline V gene data show CDR1 as GTSNPN and CDR2 as SVGIG (reference sequence). CDR3 protein: CAWNRPGTLSGNTIYF. In DNA form, the CDR3 reads TGTGCCTGGAACCGGCCCGGGACACTCTCTGGAAACACCATATATTTT.

The gene calls are TRBV18 and TRBJ2-5; D remains ambiguous. The J call is in doubt because the DNA end fits TRBJ2-7 better. Germline CDR1 and CDR2: KGHSH and LQKENI. The CDR3 spans 13 residues. CDR3 region: CASSLDQSYEQYF. The DNA of the CDR3 is TGTGCCAGCTCACTAGACCAATCCTACGAGCAGTACTTC.

A word on this clone: A far larger clone is a single base away, which makes a read error likely. The same CDR3 can be traced to other DNA sequences in this sample. This chain connects TRBV7-9 to TRBJ1-1, with unresolved D. V was pared by 2 bases and J by 11 bases, with 15 bases between. The CDR3 consists of 13 residues. Germline CDR1 SEHNR, CDR2 FQNEAQ (reference sequence). CDR3 in DNA: TGTGCCAGCAGCTTACTGGTAAACCGGGAGGCTTTCTTT. Its protein is CASSLLVNREAFF.

This clone was detected a few times. At the DNA level, this CDR3 is encoded by other sequences in the same sample as well. V and J are TRBV7-2 and TRBJ2-3; 8 bases align to TRBD2. The V and J ends lost 1 base and 0 bases, in that order; junction bases with no gene match: 3. CDR3 length: 16 residues. CDR1 and CDR2 (germline): SGHTA, FQGNSA. CDR3 in amino acids: CASSLVPSGSTDTQYF. For the CDR3, the DNA is TGTGCCAGCAGCTTAGTACCTAGCGGGAGCACAGATACGCAGTATTTT.